The clone carrying this T cell receptor beta chain was counted many times. The antigen is undetermined. The data derive from a study of neurological immune-mediated disorders. cDNA synthesis was performed by 5'RACE with 10-nucleotide random UMIs. TCRdb independently ran MiXCR on the 5' RACE reads; one entry per CDR3 protein. The table includes roughly 100,000 distinct CDR3 sequences, 10% to 11% detected once. Regarding time point: longitudinal time-point 3. The unsorted libraries were produced from 2 million PBMCs held at -80 C. Broader study findings: The absence of any CDR3 amino acid sequence shared by expanded clones across subjects suggests that repertoires were private in all groups. The level of TCR clonal expansion was highest in patients with HTLV-1-associated myelopathy and lowest in multiple sclerosis, where it fell below the level seen in healthy controls.

CDR1 is SGHNT and CDR2 is YENEEA in the germline V gene. The germline V and J ends were trimmed by 5 bases and 6 bases, with 12 bases remaining between them. The CDR3 totals 13 residues. The receptor was isolated from a female donor with HTLV-1-associated myelopathy (HAM/TSP). V and J are TRBV11-3 and TRBJ2-3; D remains unclear. Sequences were obtained from PBMCs. The CDR3 DNA reads as TGTGCCAGCAGCCGACTTATCACGGATACGCAGTATTTT. Translating gives CASSRLITDTQYF.